Each of the 6 T cell receptor beta chains below was sequenced from the same sample in a study of T cells in Graves' hyperthyroidism and ophthalmopathy. Template material for amplifying TCR beta CDR3 regions consisted of RNA transcripts. A first-round RT-PCR of the TCR CDR3 used the HTBI primer set. TCRdb re-called the multiplex PCR reads through MiXCR, storing one row per CDR3 protein. The table includes approximately 530,000 distinct CDR3 sequences, 20% detected once. Material: blood. Every receptor here comes from a man in his forties or fifties with Graves' ophthalmopathy.

The chain couples TRBV6-1 to TRBJ2-2; D ambiguous. CDR1 and CDR2 from the germline V gene are MNHNS and SASEGT. The ends were cut back, 8 bases at V and 0 bases at J, with 10 bases in the middle. This CDR3 region has 14 residues. Here the CDR3 DNA reads TGTGCCAGCTTCCCTAGTACGAACACCGGGGAGCTGTTTTTT. Translation gives CASFPSTNTGELFF.

This clonotype was detected ten times or more. The genes are TRBV2 and TRBJ1-1; maybe TRBD1 (6 bases). Germline loops: CDR1 SNHLY, CDR2 FYNNEI. This CDR3 has 12 residues. V gave up 6 bases and J gave up 4 bases, with 9 bases separating them. CDR3 sequence reads: CASRQGGTEAFF. The CDR3 coding sequence is TGTGCCAGCAGACAGGGTGGCACTGAAGCTTTCTTT.

This clonotype was seen only a few times. The chain links TRBV6-1 to TRBJ2-7, with D perhaps TRBD2 (6 bases). The germline gives CDR1 MNHNS, CDR2 SASEGT. The CDR3 has 14 amino acids. The germline V and J ends were trimmed by 7 bases and 4 bases, with 17 bases remaining between them. The CDR3 nucleotides are TGTGCCAGCACCGCGTTCCCCGCGGGGTACGAGCAGTACTTC. Translation: CASTAFPAGYEQYF.

This clonotype was seen many times. The gene calls are TRBV30 and TRBJ1-1; D might be TRBD1 (6 bases). V was cut by 0 bases and J by 4 bases, with 12 bases left in between. The CDR3 has 14 residues. Germline CDR1 reads GTSNPN; CDR2 reads SVGIG (reference sequence). CDR3 bases: TGTGCCTGGAGTGTAGCGGGGGCTTCCACTGAAGCTTTCTTT. This sequence encodes CAWSVAGASTEAFF.

This clonotype was counted many times. The genes are TRBV28 and TRBJ1-2; possible D gene TRBD1, 6 bases. V was shortened by 6 bases and J by 4 bases, with 18 bases between the two germline ends. Germline CDR1 and CDR2: MDHEN and SYDVKM. The CDR3 runs to 15 residues. The CDR3 reads CASRAGSGGGYGYTF. In DNA, the CDR3 is TGTGCCAGCAGGGCGGGTTCCGGGGGCGGCTATGGCTACACCTTC.

V is TRBV9 and J is TRBJ2-2, with D possibly matching TRBD1 (6 bases). The CDR3 is 14 amino acids. V dropped 2 bases and J dropped 1 base, with 6 bases sitting between them. CDR1 and CDR2 from the germline V gene are SGDLS and YYNGEE. DNA of the CDR3: TGTGCCAGCAGCGTCAGGGGGAACACCGGGGAGCTGTTTTTT. The encoded protein is CASSVRGNTGELFF.